This paragraph reports one T cell receptor beta chain. The data were taken from a study of blood T cells in healthy people across ages. Next came a second PCR, run for roughly 6 to 11 cycles, which used a sample-barcoded 5' primer along with a J-beta primer mix. TCRdb fed the 5' RACE reads into MiXCR, producing one record per CDR3 protein. The sample includes roughly 700,000 distinct CDR3 sequences, around 25% of them seen just once. The CDR3 consists of 15 residues. Per germline, CDR1 MDHEN and CDR2 SYDVKM. V was trimmed by 8 bases and J by 6 bases, leaving 22 bases between them. These same records also appear under a second study, on T cells of mothers and their children. As that study records: Three healthy Caucasian mothers and their six children donated. Input to cDNA synthesis comprised all extracted RNA, at a ratio of around 1.6 ug per 15 ul.

Sequencing input: blood. The chain uses TRBV28 and TRBJ2-5; perhaps TRBD2 as D (6 bases). This clonotype was obtained from a boy younger than 18 in good health. The CDR3 reads CASRKKEGMRKTQYF. The DNA for the CDR3 is TGTGCCAGCCGGAAAAAGGAGGGGATGAGGAAGACCCAGTACTTC.